The table lists the clone carrying this TCR beta chain with a few counts. Its specificity is unknown. This sample is part of a study of cytomegalovirus exposure and HLA in healthy donors. Study-level findings and limits: Upon later analysis, HLA-associated TCR beta chains proved more clonally expanded than other, equally common chains. TCR beta chains numbering more than 150 were designated cytomegalovirus-associated.

PCR was performed using 60 Vbeta and 13 Jbeta primers. Assay used: immunoSEQ multiplex PCR; TCRdb lists only in-frame clones, some missing. The sample includes under 70,000 clones, roughly 77% of them seen just once. This CDR3 has 15 residues. The germline CDR1 and CDR2 sequences are SGHVS and FNYEAQ. The ends were cut back, 3 bases at V and 4 bases at J, with 13 bases in the middle. The chain couples TRBV7-6 to TRBJ2-1, with D perhaps TRBD1 (6 bases). The receptor was isolated from a female donor in good health and CMV-seronegative. Sequencing used PBMCs. The CDR3 DNA is TGTGCCAGCAGCTTGGGGCAGGGGCGGTACAATGAGCAGTTCTTC. The encoded protein is CASSLGQGRYNEQFF.